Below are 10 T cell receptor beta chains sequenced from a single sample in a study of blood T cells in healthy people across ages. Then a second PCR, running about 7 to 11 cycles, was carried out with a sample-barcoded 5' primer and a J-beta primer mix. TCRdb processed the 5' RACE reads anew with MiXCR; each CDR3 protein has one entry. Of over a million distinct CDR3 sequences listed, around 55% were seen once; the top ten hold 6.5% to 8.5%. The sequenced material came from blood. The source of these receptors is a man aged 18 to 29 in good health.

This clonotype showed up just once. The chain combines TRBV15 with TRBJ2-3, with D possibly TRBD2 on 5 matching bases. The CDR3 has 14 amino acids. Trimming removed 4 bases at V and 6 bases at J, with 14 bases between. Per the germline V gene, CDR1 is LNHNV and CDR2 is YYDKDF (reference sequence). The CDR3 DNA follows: TGTGCCACCAGCACCGGACTCTCAAGGGATACGCAGTATTTT. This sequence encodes CATSTGLSRDTQYF.

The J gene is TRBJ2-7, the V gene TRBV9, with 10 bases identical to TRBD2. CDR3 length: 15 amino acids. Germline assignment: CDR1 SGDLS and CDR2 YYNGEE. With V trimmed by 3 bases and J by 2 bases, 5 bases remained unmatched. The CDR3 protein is CASSALAGEPYEQYF. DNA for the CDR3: TGTGCCAGCAGCGCCCTAGCGGGAGAGCCCTACGAGCAGTACTTC.

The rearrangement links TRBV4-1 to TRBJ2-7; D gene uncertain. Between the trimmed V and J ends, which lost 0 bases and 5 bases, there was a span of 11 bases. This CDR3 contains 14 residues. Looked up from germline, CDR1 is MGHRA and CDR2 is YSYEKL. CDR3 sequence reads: CASSQDWVQHEQYF. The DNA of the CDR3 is TGCGCCAGCAGCCAAGATTGGGTCCAGCACGAGCAGTACTTC.

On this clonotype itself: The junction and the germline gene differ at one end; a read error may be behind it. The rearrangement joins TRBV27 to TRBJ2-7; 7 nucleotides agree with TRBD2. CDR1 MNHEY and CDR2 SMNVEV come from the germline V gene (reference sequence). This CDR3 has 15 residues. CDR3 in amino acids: CTSSPQGAGTYEQYF. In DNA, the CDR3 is TGTACCAGCAGTCCCCAGGGAGCGGGGACCTACGAGCAGTACTTC.

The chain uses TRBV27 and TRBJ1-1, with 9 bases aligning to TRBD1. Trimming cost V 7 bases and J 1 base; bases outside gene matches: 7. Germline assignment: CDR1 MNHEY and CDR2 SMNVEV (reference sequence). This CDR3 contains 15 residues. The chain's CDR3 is CASNLQGARNTEAFF. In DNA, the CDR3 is TGTGCCAGCAACCTACAGGGGGCAAGGAACACTGAAGCTTTCTTT.

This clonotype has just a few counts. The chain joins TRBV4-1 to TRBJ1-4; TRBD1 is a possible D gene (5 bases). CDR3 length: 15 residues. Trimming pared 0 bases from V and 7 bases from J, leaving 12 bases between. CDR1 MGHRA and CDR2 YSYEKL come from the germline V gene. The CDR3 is CASSQETHQGEKLFF. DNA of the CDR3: TGCGCCAGCAGCCAAGAGACCCATCAGGGTGAAAAACTGTTTTTT.

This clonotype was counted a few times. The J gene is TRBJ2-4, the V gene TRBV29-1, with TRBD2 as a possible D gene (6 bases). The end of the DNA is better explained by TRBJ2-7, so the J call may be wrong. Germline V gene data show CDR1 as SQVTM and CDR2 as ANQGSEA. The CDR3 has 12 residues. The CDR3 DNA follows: TGCAGCGTTGCTCCGGGAGAGTACGAGCAGTACTTC. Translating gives CSVAPGEYEQYF.

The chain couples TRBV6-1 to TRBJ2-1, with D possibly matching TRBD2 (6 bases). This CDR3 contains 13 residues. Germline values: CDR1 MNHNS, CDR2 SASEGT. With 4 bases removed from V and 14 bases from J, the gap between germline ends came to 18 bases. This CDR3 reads CASSAIVGGPEFF. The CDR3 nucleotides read TGTGCCAGCAGTGCGATTGTGGGAGGCCCCGAGTTCTTC.

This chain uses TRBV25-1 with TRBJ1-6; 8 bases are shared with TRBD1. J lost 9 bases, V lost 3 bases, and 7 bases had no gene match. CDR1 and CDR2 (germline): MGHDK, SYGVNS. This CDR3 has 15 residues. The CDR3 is CASSDLDRVGSPLHF. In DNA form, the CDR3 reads TGTGCCAGCAGTGATCTGGACAGGGTCGGTTCACCCCTCCACTTT. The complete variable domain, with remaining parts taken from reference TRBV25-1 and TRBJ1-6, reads EADIYQTPRYLVIGTGKKITLECSQTMGHDKMYWYQQDPGMELHLIHYSYGVNSTEKGDLSSESTVSRIRTEHFPLTLESARPSHTSQYLCASSDLDRVGSPLHFGNGTRLTVT.

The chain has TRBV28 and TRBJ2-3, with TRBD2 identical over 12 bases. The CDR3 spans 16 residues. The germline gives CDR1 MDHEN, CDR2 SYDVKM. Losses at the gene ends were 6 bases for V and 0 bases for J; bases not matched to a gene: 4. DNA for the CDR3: TGTGCCAGCAGCTGGACTAGCGGGGTTAGCACAGATACGCAGTATTTT. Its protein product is CASSWTSGVSTDTQYF.